This T cell receptor beta chain emerged from a study of glioma-infiltrating T cells. Overall study findings and caveats: Above-expected tissue-blood divergence occurred in all gliomas, most in low-grade ones.

The iRepertoire nested amplicon-rescue multiplex PCR amplified TCR alpha and beta CDR3s from RNA. TCRdb fed the multiplex PCR reads into MiXCR, producing one record per CDR3 protein. The table records around 120,000 distinct CDR3 sequences, around a quarter of them present only once. CDR1 and CDR2 from the germline V gene are DFQATT and SNEGSKA (reference sequence). After removal of 7 bases from V and 3 bases from J, the junction contained 8 bases not matched to a gene. This CDR3 has 13 amino acids. This clonotype was seen many times. What it recognizes is unknown. Sequenced material: glioma tissue, nonneoplastic brain tissue, or PBMCs (not recorded which). The chain joins TRBV20-1 to TRBJ2-5, with 7 bases identical to TRBD1. This TCR came from a human donor with low-grade glioma or glioblastoma, undergoing nonglioma brain surgery, or in good health (not recorded which). CDR3 nucleotide sequence: TGCAGTGTTTACGGGACAGATGAAGAGACCCAGTACTTC. This translates into CSVYGTDEETQYF.